One sample yielded the 2 T cell receptor beta chains listed below, sequenced in a study of Ad26.COV2.S vaccination and SARS-CoV-2 variants. Sequenced by immunoSEQ multiplex PCR; TCRdb stores in-frame clones only, minus some. The sample holds around 400,000 clones; 90% are singletons and the top ten take 12%. The treatment denotes: approximately 18 received Ad26.COV2.S at low or high dose, single or two shots; roughly five received placebo; per-sample allocation not given. Day 63 after the first vaccine or placebo injection was the time point for sampling. The sequencing here drew on peripheral blood, taken in a trial of Ad26.COV2.S vaccine versus placebo. The origin of the receptors is a person aged 18-65 years who received the Ad26.COV2.S COVID-19 vaccine or a placebo.

In nucleotides, the CDR3 is TGTGCCAGCAGCTTGAACACCGGGGAGCTGTTTTTT. The encoded protein is CASSLNTGELFF. V usage is TRBV5-4 and J usage is TRBJ2-2; D is uncertain. Germline V gives CDR1 SGHNT, CDR2 YYREEE (reference sequence). The CDR3 has 12 residues. Trimming left V 1 base short and J 2 bases short, with 0 bases between.

This sequence joins TRBV4-3 and TRBJ2-2; the D is unclear. Germline CDR1 is LGHNA and CDR2 is YSLEER. The CDR3 has 13 residues. Between the trimmed V and J ends, which lost 0 bases and 7 bases, there was a span of 6 bases. The CDR3 here is CASSQDYFGELFF. The CDR3 DNA reads TGCGCCAGCAGCCAAGATTACTTCGGGGAGCTGTTTTTT.